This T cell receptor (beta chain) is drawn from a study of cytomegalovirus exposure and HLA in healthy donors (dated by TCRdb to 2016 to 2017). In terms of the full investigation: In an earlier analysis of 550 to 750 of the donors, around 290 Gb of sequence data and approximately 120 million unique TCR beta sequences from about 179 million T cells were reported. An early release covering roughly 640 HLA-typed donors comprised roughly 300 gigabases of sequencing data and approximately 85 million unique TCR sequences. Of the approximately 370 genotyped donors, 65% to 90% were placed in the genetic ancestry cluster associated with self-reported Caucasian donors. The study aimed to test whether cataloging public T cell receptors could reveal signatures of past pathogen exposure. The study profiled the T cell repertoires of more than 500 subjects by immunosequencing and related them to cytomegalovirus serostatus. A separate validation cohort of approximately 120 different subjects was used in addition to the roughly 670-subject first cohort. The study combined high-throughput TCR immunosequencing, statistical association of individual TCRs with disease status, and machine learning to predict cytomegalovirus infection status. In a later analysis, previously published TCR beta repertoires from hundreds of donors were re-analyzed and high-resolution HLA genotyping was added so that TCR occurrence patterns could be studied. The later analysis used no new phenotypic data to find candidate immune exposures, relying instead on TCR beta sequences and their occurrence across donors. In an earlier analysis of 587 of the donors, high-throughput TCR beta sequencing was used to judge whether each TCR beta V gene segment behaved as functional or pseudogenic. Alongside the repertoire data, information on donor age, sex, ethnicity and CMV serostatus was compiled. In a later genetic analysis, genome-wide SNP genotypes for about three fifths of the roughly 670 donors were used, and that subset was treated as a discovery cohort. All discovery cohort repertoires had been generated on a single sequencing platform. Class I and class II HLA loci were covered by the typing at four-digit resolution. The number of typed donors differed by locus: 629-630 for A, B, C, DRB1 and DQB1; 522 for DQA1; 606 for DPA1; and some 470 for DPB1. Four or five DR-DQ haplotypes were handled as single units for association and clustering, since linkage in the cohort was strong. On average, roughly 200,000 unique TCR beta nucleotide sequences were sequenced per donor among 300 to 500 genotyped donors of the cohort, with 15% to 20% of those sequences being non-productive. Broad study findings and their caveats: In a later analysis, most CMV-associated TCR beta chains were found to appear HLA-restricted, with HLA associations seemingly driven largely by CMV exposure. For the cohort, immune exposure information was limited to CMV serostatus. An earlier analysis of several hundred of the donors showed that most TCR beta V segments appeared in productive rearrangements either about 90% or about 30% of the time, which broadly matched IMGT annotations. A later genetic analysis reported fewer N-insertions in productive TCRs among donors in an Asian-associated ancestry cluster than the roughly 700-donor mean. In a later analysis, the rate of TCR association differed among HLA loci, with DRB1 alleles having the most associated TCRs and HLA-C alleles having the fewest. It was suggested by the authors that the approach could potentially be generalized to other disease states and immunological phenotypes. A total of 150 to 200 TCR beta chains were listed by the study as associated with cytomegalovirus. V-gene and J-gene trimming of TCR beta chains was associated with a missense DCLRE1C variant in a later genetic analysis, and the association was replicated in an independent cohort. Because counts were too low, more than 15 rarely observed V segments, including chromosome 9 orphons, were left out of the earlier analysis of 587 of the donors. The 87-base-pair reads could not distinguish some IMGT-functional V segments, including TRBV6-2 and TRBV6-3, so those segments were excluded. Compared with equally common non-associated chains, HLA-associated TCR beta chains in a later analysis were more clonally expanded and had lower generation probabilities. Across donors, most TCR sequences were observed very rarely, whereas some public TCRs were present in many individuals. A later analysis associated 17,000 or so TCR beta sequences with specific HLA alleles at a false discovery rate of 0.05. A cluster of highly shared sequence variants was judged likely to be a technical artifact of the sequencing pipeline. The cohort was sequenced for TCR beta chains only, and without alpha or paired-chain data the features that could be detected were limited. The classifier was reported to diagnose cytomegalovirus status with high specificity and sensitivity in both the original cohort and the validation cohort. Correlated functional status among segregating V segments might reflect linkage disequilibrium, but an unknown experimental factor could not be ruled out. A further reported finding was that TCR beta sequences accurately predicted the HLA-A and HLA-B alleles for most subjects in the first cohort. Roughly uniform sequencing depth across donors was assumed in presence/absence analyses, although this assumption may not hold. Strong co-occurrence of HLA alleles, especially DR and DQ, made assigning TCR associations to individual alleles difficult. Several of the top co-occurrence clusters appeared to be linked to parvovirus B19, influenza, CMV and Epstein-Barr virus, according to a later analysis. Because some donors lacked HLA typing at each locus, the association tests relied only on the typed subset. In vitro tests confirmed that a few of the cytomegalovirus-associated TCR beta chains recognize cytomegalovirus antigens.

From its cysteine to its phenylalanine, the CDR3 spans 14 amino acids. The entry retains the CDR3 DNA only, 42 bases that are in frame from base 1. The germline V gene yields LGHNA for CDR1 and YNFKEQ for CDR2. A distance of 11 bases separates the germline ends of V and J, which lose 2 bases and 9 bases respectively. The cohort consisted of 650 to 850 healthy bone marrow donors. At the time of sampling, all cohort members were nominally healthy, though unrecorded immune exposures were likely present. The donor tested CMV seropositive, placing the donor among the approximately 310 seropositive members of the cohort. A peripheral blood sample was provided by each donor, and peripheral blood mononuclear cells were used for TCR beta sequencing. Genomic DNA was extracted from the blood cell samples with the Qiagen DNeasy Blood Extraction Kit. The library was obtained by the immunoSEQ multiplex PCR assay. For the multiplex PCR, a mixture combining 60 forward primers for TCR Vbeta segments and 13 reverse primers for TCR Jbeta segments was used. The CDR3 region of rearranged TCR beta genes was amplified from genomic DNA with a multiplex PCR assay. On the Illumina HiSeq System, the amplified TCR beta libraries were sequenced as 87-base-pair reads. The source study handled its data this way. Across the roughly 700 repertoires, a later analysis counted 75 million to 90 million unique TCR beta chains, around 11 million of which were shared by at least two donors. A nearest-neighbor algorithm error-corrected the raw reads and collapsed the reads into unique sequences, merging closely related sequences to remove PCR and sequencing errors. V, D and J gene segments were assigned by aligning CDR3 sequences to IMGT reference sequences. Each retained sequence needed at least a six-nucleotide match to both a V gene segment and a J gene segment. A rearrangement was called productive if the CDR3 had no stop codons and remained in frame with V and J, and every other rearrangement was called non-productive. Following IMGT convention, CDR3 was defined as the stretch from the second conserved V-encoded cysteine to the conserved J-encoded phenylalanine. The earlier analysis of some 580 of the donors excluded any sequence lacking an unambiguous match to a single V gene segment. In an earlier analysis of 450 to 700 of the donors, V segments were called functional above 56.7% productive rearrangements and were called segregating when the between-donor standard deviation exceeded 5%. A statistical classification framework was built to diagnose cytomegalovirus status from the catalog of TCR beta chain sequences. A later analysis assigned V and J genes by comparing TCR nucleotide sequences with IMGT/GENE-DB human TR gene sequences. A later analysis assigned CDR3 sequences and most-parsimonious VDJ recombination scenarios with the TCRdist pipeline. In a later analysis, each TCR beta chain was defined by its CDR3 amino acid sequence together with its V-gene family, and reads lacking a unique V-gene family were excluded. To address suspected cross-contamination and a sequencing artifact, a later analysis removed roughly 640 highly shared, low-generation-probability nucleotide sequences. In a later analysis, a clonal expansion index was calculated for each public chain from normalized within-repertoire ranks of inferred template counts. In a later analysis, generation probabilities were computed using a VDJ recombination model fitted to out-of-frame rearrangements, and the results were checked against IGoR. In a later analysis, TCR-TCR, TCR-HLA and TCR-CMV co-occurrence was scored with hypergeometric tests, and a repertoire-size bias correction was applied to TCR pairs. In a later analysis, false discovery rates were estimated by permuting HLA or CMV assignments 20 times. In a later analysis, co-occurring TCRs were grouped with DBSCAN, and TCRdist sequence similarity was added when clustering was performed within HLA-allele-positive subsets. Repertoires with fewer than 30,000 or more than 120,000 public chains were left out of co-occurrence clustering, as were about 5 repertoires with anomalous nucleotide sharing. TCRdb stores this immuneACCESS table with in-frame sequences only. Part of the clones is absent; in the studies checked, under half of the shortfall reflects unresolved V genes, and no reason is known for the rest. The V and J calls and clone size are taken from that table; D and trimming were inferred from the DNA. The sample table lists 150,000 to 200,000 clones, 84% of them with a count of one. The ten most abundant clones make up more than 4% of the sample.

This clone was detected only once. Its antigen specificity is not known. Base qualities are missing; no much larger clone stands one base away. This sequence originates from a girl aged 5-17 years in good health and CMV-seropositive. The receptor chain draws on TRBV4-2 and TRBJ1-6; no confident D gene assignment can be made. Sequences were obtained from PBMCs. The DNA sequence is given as TGTGCCAGCAGCCAACAAAGATCGGGTTCACCCCTCCACTTT. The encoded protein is CASSQQRSGSPLHF.